Presented here are 30 T cell receptor beta chains from one specimen sequenced in a study of radiotherapy plus CTLA-4 blockade in lung cancer. Profiling relied on immunoSEQ multiplex PCR, and the TCRdb table lists in-frame clones only, not all of them. The profile shows over 75,000 clones, roughly four fifths of them singletons. This specimen consisted of peripheral blood, obtained from a patient treated with radiotherapy plus ipilimumab. These receptors all come from a human donor with non-small cell lung cancer who had stable disease on radiotherapy plus ipilimumab.

This clone was seen only once. This sequence joins TRBV29-1 and TRBJ2-3, with 9 bases that match TRBD1. The CDR3 spans 15 residues. The junction had 7 bases not matched to a gene; V was cut back by 5 bases and J by 1 base. CDR1 is SQVTM, CDR2 ANQGSEA, per germline. The CDR3 is CSVPAWDRGTDTQYF. CDR3 coding DNA: TGCAGCGTTCCCGCATGGGACAGGGGCACAGATACGCAGTATTTT.

The genes are TRBV18 and TRBJ1-1, with D hard to call. Germline V gene sequence: CDR1 KGHSH, CDR2 LQKENI. This CDR3 is built from 14 residues. The V gene lost 3 bases and the J gene lost 5 bases, with 13 bases spanning the gap. The CDR3 reads CASSPGRKGTEAFF. The CDR3 DNA reads TGTGCCAGCTCACCGGGAAGGAAAGGGACTGAAGCTTTCTTT.

The count of this clone is one. This rearrangement joins TRBV18 to TRBJ1-1; the D is unclear. The CDR3 runs to 15 residues. Germline V gene sequence: CDR1 KGHSH, CDR2 LQKENI. Trimming cost V 6 bases and J 0 bases, with 14 bases left between them. The CDR3 here is CASSLSAVMNTEAFF. CDR3 in DNA: TGTGCCAGCTCCCTCTCAGCGGTAATGAACACTGAAGCTTTCTTT.

Here the CDR3 DNA reads TGCGCCAGCAGCTTGGGACAGAGCAATAATAATTCACCCCTCCACTTT. Its translation: CASSLGQSNNNSPLHF. The J gene is TRBJ1-6, the V gene TRBV5-1; maybe TRBD1 (5 bases). The CDR3 is made up of 16 amino acids. Germline CDR1 SGHRS, CDR2 YFSETQ. Trimming pared 0 bases from V and 5 bases from J, leaving 12 bases between.

V usage is TRBV28 and J usage is TRBJ2-7; 7 positions match TRBD1. Germline lookup yields CDR1 MDHEN and CDR2 SYDVKM. The J segment lost 0 bases and the V segment lost 7 bases, leaving 6 bases of the junction unmatched. CDR3 length: 14 residues. Here the CDR3 reads CASMLRTGSYEQYF. CDR3 nucleotide sequence: TGTGCCAGCATGCTTAGGACAGGCTCCTACGAGCAGTACTTC.

The gene calls are TRBV7-8 and TRBJ1-3, with a possible D match to TRBD1 (6 bases). The CDR3 length is 17 residues. The ends were cut back, 5 bases at V and 4 bases at J, with 21 bases in the middle. Per the germline V gene, CDR1 is SGHVS and CDR2 is FQNEAQ. The CDR3 spells CASSQSRGLAGGNTIYF. The CDR3 DNA follows: TGTGCCAGCAGCCAAAGCAGGGGCTTGGCGGGAGGAAACACCATATATTTT. The full variable domain, completed using reference TRBV7-8 and TRBJ1-3, is GAGVSQSPRYKVAKRGQDVALRCDPISGHVSLFWYQQALGQGPEFLTYFQNEAQLDKSGLPSDRFFAERPEGSVSTLKIQRTQQEDSAVYLCASSQSRGLAGGNTIYFGEGSWLTVV.

V usage is TRBV18 and J usage is TRBJ2-7; 10 nucleotides line up with TRBD2. This CDR3 contains 17 residues. The germline V gene encodes CDR1 KGHSH and CDR2 LQKENI. Losses at the gene ends were 2 bases for V and 5 bases for J; bases not matched to a gene: 12. The CDR3 loop is CASSPFTRGTSDHEQYF. The CDR3 nucleotides read TGTGCCAGCTCACCATTTACTCGGGGGACTAGCGACCACGAGCAGTACTTC. Combining the CDR3 with reference TRBV18 and TRBJ2-7 gives the whole variable domain NAGVMQNPRHLVRRRGQEARLRCSPMKGHSHVYWYRQLPEEGLKFMVYLQKENIIDESGMPKERFSAEFPKEGPSILRIQQVVRGDSAAYFCASSPFTRGTSDHEQYFGPGTRLTVT.

This clone was observed a single time. J is TRBJ2-1 and V is TRBV14, with TRBD1 as a possible D gene (6 bases). The V gene lost 3 bases and the J gene lost 2 bases, with 23 bases spanning the gap. CDR1 is SGHDN, CDR2 FVKESK, per germline. There are 19 residues in the CDR3. The CDR3, as DNA: TGTGCCAGCAGCCAGGGACGGACACGTACAGGGATAGCCTACAATGAGCAGTTCTTC. It encodes CASSQGRTRTGIAYNEQFF.

The chain combines TRBV27 with TRBJ2-7; D is perhaps TRBD1 or TRBD2 (5 bases each). The CDR3 consists of 12 residues. CDR1 and CDR2 from the germline V gene are MNHEY and SMNVEV (reference sequence). Trimming took off 7 bases at V and 6 bases at J, with 13 bases between the two ends. Here the CDR3 reads CASKGPAREQYF. The CDR3 DNA is TGTGCCAGCAAGGGACCCGCACGCGAGCAGTACTTC.

The rearrangement links TRBV11-3 to TRBJ2-3, with 10 positions matching TRBD1. V trimming: 4 bases; J trimming: 6 bases; junction bases outside the gene matches: 4. Per germline, CDR1 SGHNT and CDR2 YENEEA. CDR3 length: 14 residues. The CDR3 region is CASSSGQGFDTQYF. In DNA form, the CDR3 reads TGTGCCAGCAGCTCGGGACAGGGGTTCGATACGCAGTATTTT.

The chain is built from TRBV27 and TRBJ2-7; the match to TRBD1 covers 9 bases. Trimming cost V 6 bases and J 2 bases; bases outside gene matches: 5. Germline V lookup: CDR1 MNHEY, CDR2 SMNVEV (reference sequence). The CDR3 runs 14 residues. CDR3 region: CASSRQGVPYEQYF. The CDR3 DNA follows: TGTGCCAGCAGCAGACAGGGGGTTCCCTACGAGCAGTACTTC.

The CDR3 DNA reads TGTGCCAGCATAGGACAGGGAACCTACAATGAGCAGTTCTTC. Its translation: CASIGQGTYNEQFF. The chain couples TRBV7-8 to TRBJ2-1; 8 bases line up with TRBD1. Germline V gives CDR1 SGHVS, CDR2 FQNEAQ. This CDR3 has 14 residues. J gave up 2 bases and V 7 bases, and 4 bases lay outside the gene matches.

This clone has more than one count but fewer than ten. This chain joins TRBV10-3 and TRBJ2-1; D gene ambiguous. V lost 3 bases, J lost 7 bases, and 22 bases lay in between. Per the germline V gene, CDR1 is ENHRY and CDR2 is SYGVKD. The CDR3 loop spans 17 amino acids. This CDR3 is CAISDVFAESLYNEQFF. CDR3 nucleotides: TGTGCCATCAGTGATGTTTTTGCGGAAAGCCTTTATAATGAGCAGTTCTTC.

This chain connects TRBV4-1 to TRBJ2-5; TRBD2 agrees at 9 bases. Per the germline V gene, CDR1 is MGHRA and CDR2 is YSYEKL. Trimming cost V 2 bases and J 5 bases; bases outside gene matches: 6. The CDR3 runs 15 residues. The CDR3 sequence is CASSQMAGGGETQYF. The CDR3 DNA sequence: TGCGCCAGCAGCCAAATGGCGGGAGGGGGGGAGACCCAGTACTTC.

The chain couples TRBV7-9 to TRBJ1-2; no definite D call. Per the germline V gene, CDR1 is SEHNR and CDR2 is FQNEAQ (reference sequence). This CDR3 is 14 amino acids long. Trimming pared 5 bases from V and 2 bases from J, leaving 12 bases between. CDR3 bases: TGTGCCAGCAGCCCTCGGGTGGGGAACTATGGCTACACCTTC. Protein sequence: CASSPRVGNYGYTF.

The chain carries TRBV9 and TRBJ2-1; the match to TRBD2 covers 14 bases. The CDR3 consists of 16 residues. Germline trimming cut 3 bases from V and 9 bases from J; bases unmatched to any gene: 8. Germline CDR1 reads SGDLS; CDR2 reads YYNGEE. Here the CDR3 DNA reads TGTGCCAGCAGCGCTTCGGGACTAGCGGGAGTCATTGAGCAGTTCTTC. Residues: CASSASGLAGVIEQFF. The full variable domain, in which reference TRBV9 and TRBJ2-1 provide the parts outside the CDR3, is DSGVTQTPKHLITATGQRVTLRCSPRSGDLSVYWYQQSLDQGLQFLIQYYNGEERAKGNILERFSAQQFPDLHSELNLSSLELGDSALYFCASSASGLAGVIEQFFGPGTRLTVL.

CDR3 residues: CASRRQGPADTQYF. CDR3 nucleotide sequence: TGTGCCAGTAGACGACAGGGTCCGGCGGATACGCAGTATTTT. V is TRBV19 and J is TRBJ2-3, with 7 bases aligning to TRBD1. The V gene's germline CDR1 is LNHDA and CDR2 SQIVND (reference sequence). The J segment lost 6 bases and the V segment lost 6 bases, leaving 9 bases of the junction unmatched. This CDR3 spans 14 amino acids.

This clone was found a few times. The rearrangement joins TRBV6-1 to TRBJ1-6; the D gene is possibly TRBD1 (6 bases). CDR1 and CDR2 from the germline V gene are MNHNS and SASEGT. The CDR3 has 16 residues. V was trimmed by 2 bases and J by 0 bases, leaving 8 bases between them. CDR3: CASSERGSSYNSPLHF. CDR3 nucleotide sequence: TGTGCCAGCAGTGAAAGGGGGAGCTCCTATAATTCACCCCTCCACTTT.

This chain links TRBV28 with TRBJ1-6; D is unresolved. V gave up 6 bases and J gave up 5 bases, with 8 bases separating them. Germline CDR1 and CDR2: MDHEN and SYDVKM. CDR3 length: 13 amino acids. CDR3 amino acids: CASSPRHNSPLHF. CDR3 coding DNA: TGTGCCAGCAGCCCCCGGCATAATTCACCCCTCCACTTT.

The V call is TRBV29-1, the J call TRBJ1-1, with TRBD1 identical over 9 bases. Trimming at V came to 1 base and at J to 11 bases, leaving 5 bases not matched to a gene. The CDR3 has 12 residues. Looked up from germline, CDR1 is SQVTM and CDR2 is ANQGSEA. CDR3 sequence: CSVEGTGVFAFF. The CDR3 DNA reads as TGCAGCGTTGAAGGGACAGGGGTTTTTGCTTTCTTT.

The rearrangement joins TRBV28 to TRBJ2-7, with 7 bases lining up with TRBD1. The CDR3 has 14 residues. CDR1 is MDHEN and CDR2 is SYDVKM in the germline V gene. Trimming cost V 6 bases and J 3 bases; bases outside gene matches: 8. The CDR3 loop reads CASRPTGVYYEQYF. The CDR3 coding sequence is TGTGCCAGCAGACCTACAGGGGTGTACTACGAGCAGTACTTC. Full variable domain (remainder filled in from reference TRBV28 and TRBJ2-7): DVKVTQSSRYLVKRTGEKVFLECVQDMDHENMFWYRQDPGLGLRLIYFSYDVKMKEKGDIPEGYSVSREKKERFSLILESASTNQTSMYLCASRPTGVYYEQYFGPGTRLTVT.

This rearrangement joins TRBV30 to TRBJ2-7; 9 positions agree with TRBD2. The V gene's germline CDR1 is GTSNPN and CDR2 SVGIG (reference sequence). With V trimmed by 1 base and J by 10 bases, 5 bases remained unmatched. This CDR3 is built from 12 residues. The CDR3: CAWSAPTSGQYF. CDR3 nucleotides: TGTGCCTGGAGTGCCCCGACTAGCGGACAGTACTTC.

This clone showed up just once. The chain carries TRBV11-1 and TRBJ2-7; D is unclear. The CDR3 has 14 residues. Trimming cost V 1 base and J 2 bases, with 9 bases left between them. Per the germline V gene, CDR1 is SGHAT and CDR2 is FQDESV (reference sequence). The CDR3 nucleotides are TGTGCCAGCAGCTTAGACTCTCCCGCCTACGAGCAGTACTTC. As protein: CASSLDSPAYEQYF. Full variable domain (remainder filled in from reference TRBV11-1 and TRBJ2-7): EAEVAQSPRYKITEKSQAVAFWCDPISGHATLYWYRQILGQGPELLVQFQDESVVDDSQLPKDRFSAERLKGVDSTLKIQPAELGDSAMYLCASSLDSPAYEQYFGPGTRLTVT.

V usage is TRBV5-4 and J usage is TRBJ1-3; D ambiguous. The CDR3 is 16 amino acids. Germline CDR1 SGHNT, CDR2 YYREEE (reference sequence). Trimming removed 0 bases at V and 0 bases at J, with 10 bases between. The CDR3 protein is CASSLGSVISGNTIYF. As DNA, the CDR3 is TGTGCCAGCAGCTTGGGCAGTGTTATCTCTGGAAACACCATATATTTT. Combining the CDR3 with reference TRBV5-4 and TRBJ1-3 gives the whole variable domain ETGVTQSPTHLIKTRGQQVTLRCSSQSGHNTVSWYQQALGQGPQFIFQYYREEENGRGNFPPRFSGLQFPNYSSELNVNALELDDSALYLCASSLGSVISGNTIYFGEGSWLTVV.

The chain carries TRBV19 and TRBJ1-5; weak D call: TRBD1 (6 bases). Germline V gene sequence: CDR1 LNHDA, CDR2 SQIVND (reference sequence). The V gene lost 7 bases and the J gene lost 0 bases, with 19 bases spanning the gap. The CDR3 totals 17 residues. The CDR3 is CASTLQPGHLSNQPQHF. The CDR3 DNA follows: TGTGCCAGTACCCTCCAACCGGGACACCTTAGCAATCAGCCCCAGCATTTT.

The J gene is TRBJ1-5, the V gene TRBV6-6; no definite D call. The CDR3 runs to 15 residues. The V end was cut by 7 bases, the J end by 5 bases, with 18 bases between. Germline V gene sequence: CDR1 MNHNY, CDR2 SVGAGI (reference sequence). The CDR3 loop reads CASNTVTRTDQPQHF. CDR3 DNA: TGTGCCAGCAACACAGTTACCAGAACTGATCAGCCCCAGCATTTT.

V and J are TRBV2 and TRBJ2-1; 7 positions match TRBD1. The V gene end was trimmed by 4 bases and the J gene end by 9 bases; junction bases not matched to a gene: 15. Germline lookup yields CDR1 SNHLY and CDR2 FYNNEI. The length of the CDR3 is 16 residues. This CDR3 is CASSVKRQGIEGEQFF. CDR3 DNA sequence: TGTGCCAGCAGTGTTAAGAGACAGGGCATTGAGGGTGAGCAGTTCTTC.

In this sample, this clone turned up once. The genes are TRBV27 and TRBJ2-7, with 8 bases aligning to TRBD1. The CDR3 runs to 14 residues. J gave up 0 bases and V 5 bases, and 3 bases lay outside the gene matches. In germline, CDR1 is MNHEY, CDR2 SMNVEV (reference sequence). CDR3 nucleotide sequence: TGTGCCAGCAGTCGGGACAGGAGCTCCTACGAGCAGTACTTC. Protein: CASSRDRSSYEQYF.

This chain uses TRBV28 with TRBJ2-3; D gene uncertain. Germline V lookup: CDR1 MDHEN, CDR2 SYDVKM. Trimming cost V 3 bases and J 9 bases, with 16 bases left between them. CDR3 size: 14 residues. This CDR3 is CASSFPDPNGTQYF. The DNA of the CDR3 is TGTGCCAGCAGTTTTCCTGACCCGAACGGAACGCAGTATTTT.

The rearrangement links TRBV19 to TRBJ1-1; TRBD1 might be the D (6 bases). Germline V gene lookup returns CDR1 LNHDA and CDR2 SQIVND (reference sequence). This CDR3 contains 14 residues. Trimming shortened V by 9 bases and J by 4 bases, and 18 bases separated the two germline ends. The chain's CDR3 is CASLDSLLSTEAFF. The CDR3 nucleotides read TGTGCCAGCCTGGACAGTCTCCTGAGCACTGAAGCTTTCTTT.